Listed here are 24 T cell receptor beta chains from one sample, sequenced in a study of cytomegalovirus exposure and HLA in healthy donors. In the PCR, 60 Vbeta and 13 Jbeta primers were used. The protocol was immunoSEQ multiplex PCR, while the TCRdb copy is restricted to in-frame clones and leaves out a portion. The sample has 150,000 or so clones, roughly 78% seen once. Sequenced material: PBMCs. These receptors came from a man in his forties or fifties in good health and CMV-seropositive.

The V gene is TRBV5-5, the J gene TRBJ2-1; 10 bases are a match to TRBD2. The CDR3 runs 15 residues. From germline, CDR1 is SGHKS and CDR2 YYEKEE (reference sequence). The V and J ends lost 1 base and 4 bases, in that order; junction bases with no gene match: 2. In DNA form, the CDR3 reads TGTGCCAGCAGCTTGATAGCGGGGGGTTACAATGAGCAGTTCTTC. It codes for CASSLIAGGYNEQFF.

The J gene is TRBJ1-4, the V gene TRBV4-2, with D perhaps TRBD1 (6 bases). This CDR3 is 17 amino acids long. V lost 1 base to trimming and J lost 0 bases, with 12 bases between them. The germline V gene encodes CDR1 LGHNA and CDR2 YNFKEQ. CDR3 nucleotides: TGTGCCAGCAGCCAAGCAGGGGACTATGCAACTAATGAAAAACTGTTTTTT. Amino acids: CASSQAGDYATNEKLFF.

This chain connects TRBV7-6 to TRBJ2-7; D call uncertain. Germline CDR1 reads SGHVS; CDR2 reads FNYEAQ. The V and J ends lost 5 bases and 0 bases respectively, with 14 bases between them. The CDR3 is 15 residues long. The DNA for the CDR3 is TGTGCCAGCAGCCTACTCCCAGAGGTCTCCTACGAGCAGTACTTC. Protein sequence: CASSLLPEVSYEQYF.

The chain couples TRBV6-5 to TRBJ2-7; 8 bases fit TRBD1. CDR1 and CDR2 from the germline V gene are MNHEY and SVGAGI. Germline trimming cut 6 bases from V and 7 bases from J; bases unmatched to any gene: 11. The CDR3 totals 14 residues. The DNA of the CDR3 is TGTGCCAGCAGCCCCGGGCAGGGGGCGTTTGAGCAGTACTTC. This translates into CASSPGQGAFEQYF.

This clone was counted once. The J gene is TRBJ1-2, the V gene TRBV2, with D possibly matching TRBD1 (5 bases). Germline assignment: CDR1 SNHLY and CDR2 FYNNEI. This CDR3 region has 14 residues. Trimming took off 0 bases at V and 6 bases at J, with 11 bases between the two ends. CDR3 DNA sequence: TGTGCCAGCAGTGAAGCCTTGGGGGAGGATGGCTACACCTTC. Translation gives CASSEALGEDGYTF.

V is TRBV9 and J is TRBJ2-5; TRBD2 is a possible D gene (6 bases). The CDR3 spans 15 residues. With 0 bases removed from V and 5 bases from J, the gap between germline ends came to 14 bases. Germline assignment: CDR1 SGDLS and CDR2 YYNGEE. As DNA, the CDR3 is TGTGCCAGCAGCGTAGATCTGGGAGGTGGCGAGACCCAGTACTTC. Protein: CASSVDLGGGETQYF.

This clone was seen a few times. This rearrangement joins TRBV5-4 to TRBJ2-5; 7 bases agree with TRBD1. Germline V gene data show CDR1 as SGHNT and CDR2 as YYREEE (reference sequence). The CDR3 runs 16 residues. V lost 4 bases to trimming and J lost 5 bases; unmatched junction nucleotides: 14. CDR3 region: CASSRPPPGGLETQYF. CDR3 nucleotide sequence: TGTGCCAGCAGCCGCCCGCCTCCAGGGGGTCTCGAGACCCAGTACTTC.

J is TRBJ1-5 and V is TRBV7-2; D is ambiguous. Germline CDR1 and CDR2: SGHTA and FQGNSA. V was pared by 5 bases and J by 6 bases, with 11 bases between. This CDR3 spans 13 amino acids. The CDR3 DNA reads as TGTGCCAGCAGCCCATTCTCGGGTCAGCCCCAGCATTTT. Encoded protein: CASSPFSGQPQHF.

The chain recombines TRBV18 with TRBJ2-4; possibly TRBD1 for D (6 bases). V gave up 2 bases and J gave up 1 base, with 15 bases separating them. The CDR3 length is 17 residues. Germline CDR1 is KGHSH and CDR2 is LQKENI. In DNA form, the CDR3 reads TGTGCCAGCTCACCAATCCCCGGGACACCCGCCAAAAACATTCAGTACTTC. This codes for CASSPIPGTPAKNIQYF. Drawing the rest from reference TRBV18 and TRBJ2-4, the complete variable domain is NAGVMQNPRHLVRRRGQEARLRCSPMKGHSHVYWYRQLPEEGLKFMVYLQKENIIDESGMPKERFSAEFPKEGPSILRIQQVVRGDSAAYFCASSPIPGTPAKNIQYFGAGTRLSVL.

This sequence joins TRBV13 and TRBJ2-2; a weak D match, TRBD1 (6 bases). The length of the CDR3 is 18 residues. Between the trimmed V and J ends, which lost 7 bases and 5 bases, there was a span of 26 bases. Per germline, CDR1 PRHDT and CDR2 FYEKMQ (reference sequence). CDR3 coding DNA: TGTGCCAGCATCCCAGGGTACAGGGCAGCCCTGGGGACCGGGGAGCTGTTTTTT. It specifies CASIPGYRAALGTGELFF.

The chain has TRBV7-2 and TRBJ1-5; D is ambiguous. Per germline, CDR1 SGHTA and CDR2 FQGNSA. The CDR3 has 14 residues. With 0 bases removed from V and 6 bases from J, the gap between germline ends came to 9 bases. DNA for the CDR3: TGTGCCAGCAGCTTAGCGGGCCCTGGTCAGCCCCAGCATTTT. It encodes CASSLAGPGQPQHF.

V and J are TRBV6-4 and TRBJ2-2, with D perhaps TRBD1 (6 bases). Germline V gene data show CDR1 as MRHNA and CDR2 as SNTAGT. Trimming removed 5 bases from V and 5 bases from J, with 15 bases in between. This CDR3 contains 15 residues. As DNA, the CDR3 is TGTGCCAGCAGTCCGTGGGGAAGGGGGACCGGGGAGCTGTTTTTT. Its translation is CASSPWGRGTGELFF.

This clone showed up just once. The chain links TRBV18 to TRBJ2-2; D is possibly TRBD1 (5 bases). CDR1 KGHSH and CDR2 LQKENI come from the germline V gene. This CDR3 contains 16 residues. The V and J ends lost 2 bases and 3 bases respectively, with 13 bases between them. CDR3 in DNA: TGTGCCAGCTCACCATCGACAGATTGGGACACCGGGGAGCTGTTTTTT. Its translation: CASSPSTDWDTGELFF.

This clone has a handful of counts. The rearrangement uses TRBV30 and TRBJ1-1; TRBD1 matches at 7 bases. The CDR3 has 15 amino acids. V lost 3 bases to trimming and J lost 0 bases; unmatched junction nucleotides: 7. Germline CDR1 reads GTSNPN; CDR2 reads SVGIG (reference sequence). This chain's CDR3 is CAWSDPGTVNTEAFF. CDR3 nucleotide sequence: TGTGCCTGGAGCGACCCCGGGACAGTGAACACTGAAGCTTTCTTT.

V and J are TRBV5-1 and TRBJ1-5; the D gene is possibly TRBD1 (5 bases). V was pared by 0 bases and J by 6 bases, with 7 bases between. CDR3 length equals 13 residues. The germline V gene has CDR1 SGHRS and CDR2 YFSETQ. CDR3 amino acids: CASSLGGGQPQHF. In DNA, the CDR3 is TGCGCCAGCAGCTTGGGCGGGGGTCAGCCCCAGCATTTT.

Note on this clone: Germline and junction disagree at one end, which may indicate a read error. J is TRBJ2-2 and V is TRBV16; 7 bases line up with TRBD1. Germline lookup yields CDR1 KGHSY and CDR2 FQNENV. This CDR3 spans 16 amino acids. CDR3: CASSQSGGANTRELFF. DNA of the CDR3: TGTGCCAGCAGCCAATCAGGGGGCGCGAACACCAGGGAGCTGTTTTTT.

The CDR3 DNA follows: TGTGCCAGCAGTTCCCCAGGGTCGGGACACTACACTGAAGCTTTCTTT. Translation gives CASSSPGSGHYTEAFF. The chain is built from TRBV6-5 and TRBJ1-1; a possible D gene is TRBD1 (6 bases). CDR1 is MNHEY and CDR2 is SVGAGI in the germline V gene. The CDR3 runs to 16 residues. Trimming pared 4 bases from V and 3 bases from J, leaving 18 bases between.

V and J are TRBV6-4 and TRBJ2-5, with 7 bases aligning to TRBD1. V trimming: 0 bases; J trimming: 3 bases; junction bases outside the gene matches: 7. Germline values: CDR1 MRHNA, CDR2 SNTAGT. CDR3 length: 16 residues. DNA of the CDR3: TGTGCCAGCAGTGACTCAGGGGGCGCGTCCAAAGAGACCCAGTACTTC. Amino acids: CASSDSGGASKETQYF.

Turning to this clone: The junction shows a germline mismatch at one end, possibly a read error. V gene TRBV9 combines with J gene TRBJ2-1; D gene ambiguous. This CDR3 is 8 amino acids long. Germline CDR1 reads SGDLS; CDR2 reads YYNGEE. CDR3 amino acids: CASSPGLF. CDR3 DNA: TGTGCCAGCAGCCCTGGGCTCTTC.

The chain recombines TRBV7-3 with TRBJ1-1; D perhaps matches TRBD1 (5 bases). The CDR3 runs 17 residues. Trimming removed 1 base at V and 0 bases at J, with 15 bases between. Germline CDR1 and CDR2: SGHTA and FQGTGA. As DNA, the CDR3 is TGTGCCAGCAGCTTAAGGGGGGTGGGCGCCATGAACACTGAAGCTTTCTTT. Translating it yields CASSLRGVGAMNTEAFF.

The rearrangement uses TRBV9 and TRBJ2-1; D gene uncertain. The CDR3 length is 15 residues. V was shortened by 0 bases and J by 5 bases, with 12 bases between the two germline ends. Per germline, CDR1 SGDLS and CDR2 YYNGEE. CDR3 loop: CASSVAPTPDNEQFF. Here the CDR3 DNA reads TGTGCCAGCAGCGTAGCTCCAACCCCGGACAATGAGCAGTTCTTC.

The J gene is TRBJ1-6, the V gene TRBV5-4; 7 bases line up with TRBD1. V dropped 4 bases and J dropped 7; count of bases not matched to a gene: 5. Germline CDR1 is SGHNT and CDR2 is YYREEE (reference sequence). This CDR3 has 14 amino acids. CDR3 DNA: TGTGCCAGCAGCCGGACAGGTGCAAATTCACCCCTCCACTTT. Translation: CASSRTGANSPLHF.

V usage is TRBV11-2 and J usage is TRBJ2-7; 9 nucleotides line up with TRBD2. Germline V gene data show CDR1 as SGHAT and CDR2 as FQNNGV. This CDR3 has 15 residues. The V segment lost 5 bases and the J segment 3 bases; nucleotides outside the gene matches: 8. The CDR3 region is CASSPLRTSVYEQYF. CDR3 in DNA: TGTGCCAGCAGCCCCCTACGGACTAGCGTCTACGAGCAGTACTTC.

This clone has only a few counts. V gene TRBV7-2 combines with J gene TRBJ2-7; the D gene is possibly TRBD1 (6 bases). V gave up 5 bases and J gave up 6 bases, with 14 bases separating them. There are 13 residues in the CDR3. The germline gives CDR1 SGHTA, CDR2 FQGNSA. This chain's CDR3 is CASSQQQGFEQYF. The CDR3 coding sequence is TGTGCCAGCAGCCAGCAACAGGGTTTCGAGCAGTACTTC. The whole variable domain, filled in from reference TRBV7-2 and TRBJ2-7, reads GAGVSQSPSNKVTEKGKDVELRCDPISGHTALYWYRQSLGQGLEFLIYFQGNSAPDKSGLPSDRFSAERTGGSVSTLTIQRTQQEDSAVYLCASSQQQGFEQYFGPGTRLTVT.